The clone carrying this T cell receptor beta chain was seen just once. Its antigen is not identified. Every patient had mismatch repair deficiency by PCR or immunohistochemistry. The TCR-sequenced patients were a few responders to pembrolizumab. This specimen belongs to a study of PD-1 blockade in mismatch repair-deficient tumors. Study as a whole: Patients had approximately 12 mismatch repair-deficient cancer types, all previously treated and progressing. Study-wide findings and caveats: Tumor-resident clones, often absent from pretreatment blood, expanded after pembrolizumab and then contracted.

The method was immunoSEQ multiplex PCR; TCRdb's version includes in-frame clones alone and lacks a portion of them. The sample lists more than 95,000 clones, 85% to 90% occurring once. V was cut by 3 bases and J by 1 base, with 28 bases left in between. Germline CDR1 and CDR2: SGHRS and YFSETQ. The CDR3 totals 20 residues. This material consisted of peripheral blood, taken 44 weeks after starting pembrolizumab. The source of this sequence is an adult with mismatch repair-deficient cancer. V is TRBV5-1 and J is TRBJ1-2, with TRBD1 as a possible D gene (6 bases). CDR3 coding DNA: TGCGCCAGCAGCTACCGGGACAACTACTTTGAGGCCTGGCGTAACTATGGCTACACCTTC. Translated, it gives CASSYRDNYFEAWRNYGYTF. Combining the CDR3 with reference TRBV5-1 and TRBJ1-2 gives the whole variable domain KAGVTQTPRYLIKTRGQQVTLSCSPISGHRSVSWYQQTPGQGLQFLFEYFSETQRNKGNFPGRFSGRQFSNSRSEMNVSTLELGDSALYLCASSYRDNYFEAWRNYGYTFGSGTRLTVV.